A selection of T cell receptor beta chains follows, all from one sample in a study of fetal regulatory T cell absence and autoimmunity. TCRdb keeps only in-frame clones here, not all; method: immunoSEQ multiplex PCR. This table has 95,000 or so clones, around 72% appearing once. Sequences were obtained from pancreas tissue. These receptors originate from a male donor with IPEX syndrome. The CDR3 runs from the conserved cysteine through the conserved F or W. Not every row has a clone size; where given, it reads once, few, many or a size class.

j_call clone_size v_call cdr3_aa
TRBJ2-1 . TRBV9 CASSVAGTRGNEQFF
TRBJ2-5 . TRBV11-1 CASSLPRGQETQYF
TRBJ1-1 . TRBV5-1 CASSGTGRTEAFF
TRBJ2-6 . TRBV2 CASSAGGANVLTF
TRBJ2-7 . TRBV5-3 CARSADLESYEQYF
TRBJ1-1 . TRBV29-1 CSVERGDTEAFF
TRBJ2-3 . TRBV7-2 CASRRTSGLSTDTQYF
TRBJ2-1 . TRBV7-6 CASRRGHEQFF
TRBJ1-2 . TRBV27 CASSLLTTNYGYTF
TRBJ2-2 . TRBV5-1 CASSLTARESLAGELFF
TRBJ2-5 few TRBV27 CASSLGAPGTQYF
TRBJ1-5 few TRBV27 CASSWGQGDNQPQHF
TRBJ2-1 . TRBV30 CAATRVTGNEQFF
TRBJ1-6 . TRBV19 CASSTKDRGSGVLHF
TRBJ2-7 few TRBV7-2 CASSFGTYEQYF
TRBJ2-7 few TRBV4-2 CASSQVGSGGYEQYF